This T cell receptor beta chain was sequenced for a study of naive and memory T cell subsets. General observations from the study: This RNA-based method may be sensitive to activation-related transcript changes.

Trimming removed 5 bases from V and 8 bases from J, with 12 bases in between. The CDR3 has 12 residues. The SP2 primer and nested alpha and beta constant region primers amplified ligated cDNA in four rounds. Alpha and beta constant region primers primed reverse transcription for blood and skin samples. TCRdb reanalysed the 5' RACE reads using MiXCR and keeps one entry per CDR3 protein. The table lists around 56,000 distinct CDR3 sequences, 6% to 8% of them singletons. TCR cDNA received a 3' ligated oligonucleotide that carried a UMI. RNA was extracted from more than 2 ml of whole blood of healthy adults. Input was about 1 to 1,100 ng of DNase-treated total RNA without cell sorting. The sample holds many counts of this clonotype. Its antigen remains unidentified.

The TCR was taken from a female donor in good health. The chain recombines TRBV12-3 or TRBV12-4 with TRBJ1-1; unclear D gene. DNA for the CDR3: TGTGCCAGCAGTCCGCAGTTCGGCGAAGCTTTCTTT. Protein: CASSPQFGEAFF.